Listed here are 10 T cell receptor beta chains from one sample, sequenced in a study of T cells in Graves' hyperthyroidism and ophthalmopathy. TCR beta CDR3 regions were amplified from RNA transcripts. The HTBI set primed first-round TCR CDR3 RT-PCR. TCRdb analysed the multiplex PCR reads with MiXCR anew, one entry per CDR3 protein. The table includes about 510,000 distinct CDR3 sequences, about 45% detected once. Input material: peripheral blood or thyroid tissue (not recorded which). The source is an adult woman with Graves' disease, either hyperthyroidism or ophthalmopathy (not recorded which).

A single count supports this clonotype. V and J are TRBV2 and TRBJ2-5; 11 positions match TRBD1. V dropped 6 bases and J dropped 2; count of bases not matched to a gene: 11. This CDR3 contains 17 residues. CDR1 SNHLY and CDR2 FYNNEI come from the germline V gene. In DNA, the CDR3 is TGTGCCAGCAGCGAATGGGACAGGGGGAGCGGGCAAGAGACCCAGTACTTC. Encoded protein: CASSEWDRGSGQETQYF.

The gene calls are TRBV4-1 and TRBJ1-4; D is possibly TRBD1 (5 bases). The CDR3 totals 11 residues. V was shortened by 3 bases and J by 12 bases, with 8 bases between the two germline ends. Germline-derived CDR1 and CDR2 are MGHRA and YSYEKL. CDR3 nucleotides: TGCGCCAGCAGCCAGGGGGAAGAACTGTTTTTT. The encoded protein is CASSQGEELFF.

This clonotype was seen at least ten times. The V gene is TRBV5-5, the J gene TRBJ1-1; D not resolved. The CDR3 extends over 14 amino acids. Germline CDR1 reads SGHKS; CDR2 reads YYEKEE (reference sequence). Trimming cost V 3 bases and J 0 bases, with 9 bases left between them. The chain's CDR3 is CASSYGLMNTEAFF. The DNA of the CDR3 is TGTGCCAGCAGCTACGGACTCATGAACACTGAAGCTTTCTTT.

The rearrangement uses TRBV4-2 and TRBJ1-5; TRBD1 matches at 7 bases. Losses at the gene ends were 3 bases for V and 6 bases for J; bases not matched to a gene: 11. The CDR3 spans 16 residues. Germline values: CDR1 LGHNA, CDR2 YNFKEQ. The CDR3, as DNA: TGTGCCAGCAGCCAGTCTCAGGGGGGGAGAGGTCAGCCCCAGCATTTT. This codes for CASSQSQGGRGQPQHF.

The V and J genes are TRBV30 and TRBJ1-1; no clear D. V lost 7 bases, J lost 1 base, and 13 bases lay in between. Germline V gene lookup returns CDR1 GTSNPN and CDR2 SVGIG (reference sequence). The CDR3 length is 13 residues. CDR3 region: CASLLVGNTEAFF. In DNA form, the CDR3 reads TGTGCCTCACTGTTGGTCGGGAACACTGAAGCTTTCTTT.

The chain carries TRBV14 and TRBJ1-1; weak D call: TRBD1 (5 bases). The germline gives CDR1 SGHDN, CDR2 FVKESK. The CDR3 is 12 residues long. The ends were cut back, 0 bases at V and 10 bases at J, with 9 bases in the middle. The CDR3 loop reads CASSQDRALAFF. The CDR3 region has the DNA TGTGCCAGCAGCCAAGACAGGGCGCTAGCTTTCTTT.

The genes are TRBV10-3 and TRBJ2-7, with D unresolved. V was cut by 8 bases and J by 4 bases, with 24 bases left in between. This CDR3 contains 16 residues. The germline gives CDR1 ENHRY, CDR2 SYGVKD. The CDR3 is CAICSGSDGPQYEQYF. CDR3 bases: TGTGCCATCTGCAGTGGAAGCGACGGACCCCAATACGAGCAGTACTTC.

Of note for this clonotype: With a much larger clone just one base away, this may be a read error. V gene TRBV7-9 combines with J gene TRBJ2-7; D unclear. The CDR3 totals 11 residues. Per the germline V gene, CDR1 is SEHNR and CDR2 is FQNEAQ (reference sequence). V lost 3 bases and J 9 bases, leaving 9 bases between the germline ends. The chain's CDR3 is CASSFSNGQYF. CDR3 DNA: TGTGCCAGCAGCTTCAGTAACGGGCAGTACTTC.

This clonotype was counted at least ten times. The chain combines TRBV7-2 with TRBJ1-3, with unresolved D. The CDR3 runs to 13 residues. Trimming took off 3 bases at V and 7 bases at J, with 10 bases between the two ends. CDR1 is SGHTA, CDR2 FQGNSA, per germline. The CDR3: CASSLSEANTIYF. Written as DNA, the CDR3 is TGTGCCAGCAGCTTGTCGGAGGCGAACACCATATATTTT.

The genes are TRBV19 and TRBJ1-2; unclear D gene. Germline V CDR1 and CDR2: LNHDA, SQIVND (reference sequence). Trimming shortened V by 8 bases and J by 7 bases, and 17 bases separated the two germline ends. The CDR3 covers 13 residues. CDR3 protein: CASGKPAGSGYTF. Written as DNA, the CDR3 is TGTGCCAGTGGGAAGCCCGCCGGGAGTGGCTACACCTTC.